This T cell receptor beta chain was sequenced for a study of T cell repertoires in cytomegalovirus infection. At the level of the study: Through public TCR beta signatures, both CMV infection and matching HLA type were indicated.

Points from the study as a whole: Carriers of CMV and the relevant HLA type were discriminated by public TCR beta frequency. The response measured ex vivo was dominated by TCR beta clonotypes (HLA-C-restricted and CMV-specific).

CDR3 size: 13 residues. The V and J ends lost 7 bases and 6 bases respectively, with 17 bases between them. In germline, CDR1 is SGHDT, CDR2 YYEEEE. TCRdb independently ran MiXCR on the reads; one entry per CDR3 protein. Altogether approximately 700,000 distinct CDR3 sequences are present, 35% being singletons, with the ten largest covering around 3%. A note on this clonotype: Antigen: not known.

Specimen: PBMCs. The J gene is TRBJ2-7, the V gene TRBV5-6, with D unclear. This sequence originates from a human donor in good health (CMV status not recorded). Some clones in this sample may be carry-over from other donors' samples. The CDR3 DNA sequence: TGTGCCAGCTGCCGTGGGTCCCTCGGCGAGCAGTACTTC. As protein: CASCRGSLGEQYF.